These 18 T cell receptor beta chains came from one sample sequenced in a study of cytomegalovirus exposure and HLA in healthy donors. The study ran its PCR with 60 Vbeta and 13 Jbeta primers. TCRdb's copy holds only in-frame clones and misses some; the assay was immunoSEQ multiplex PCR. The repertoire holds 100,000 to 150,000 clones, with over 15% as singletons. The source material was PBMCs. Receptors originate from a female donor in good health and CMV-seropositive.

The sample holds a few counts of this clone. The chain links TRBV9 to TRBJ2-7, with 9 bases aligning to TRBD2. The ends lost 0 bases at V and 7 bases at J; junction bases unmatched: 11. Germline CDR1 and CDR2: SGDLS and YYNGEE. The CDR3 length is 16 residues. The CDR3 nucleotides read TGTGCCAGCAGCGTAGAAGGAAGCGGGAGGTGGAGGGAGCAGTACTTC. Its translation: CASSVEGSGRWREQYF.

For the CDR3, the DNA is TGCAGCGTTTGGGGGACAGGGGGGCACTACGAGCAGTACTTC. This sequence encodes CSVWGTGGHYEQYF. V and J are TRBV29-1 and TRBJ2-7, with TRBD1 identical over 11 bases. CDR3 length equals 14 residues. J lost 3 bases, V lost 5 bases, and 6 bases had no gene match. Germline CDR1 reads SQVTM; CDR2 reads ANQGSEA.

V and J are TRBV10-3 and TRBJ1-2, with D maybe TRBD1 (5 bases). The CDR3 covers 14 residues. V gave up 10 bases and J gave up 8 bases, with 23 bases separating them. Germline V gene data show CDR1 as ENHRY and CDR2 as SYGVKD. The CDR3: CATGPGEVRGGYTF. The CDR3 DNA follows: TGTGCCACCGGCCCGGGAGAGGTTCGGGGCGGCTACACCTTC.

The chain recombines TRBV2 with TRBJ1-4; 8 bases agree with TRBD1. The germline V gene has CDR1 SNHLY and CDR2 FYNNEI. V shed 4 bases, J shed 7 bases, and the junction held 2 bases outside the gene matches. This CDR3 is 13 amino acids long. CDR3 bases: TGTGCCAGCAGTGCTCAGGGGGCTGAAAAACTGTTTTTT. Translating it yields CASSAQGAEKLFF.

V is TRBV4-1 and J is TRBJ1-2; 9 bases agree with TRBD1. The CDR3 extends over 15 amino acids. With V trimmed by 4 bases and J by 7 bases, 10 bases remained unmatched. Germline lookup yields CDR1 MGHRA and CDR2 YSYEKL. The CDR3 DNA is TGCGCCAGCAGCCGAGGTGGGACAGGGTTTCGTGGCTACACCTTC. Encoded protein: CASSRGGTGFRGYTF.

This chain joins TRBV28 and TRBJ1-5; 7 bases match TRBD1. This CDR3 comprises 16 residues. Germline assignment: CDR1 MDHEN and CDR2 SYDVKM. The V gene end was trimmed by 6 bases and the J gene end by 7 bases; junction bases not matched to a gene: 15. CDR3 sequence: CASSPPGRGVRQPQHF. The CDR3 DNA reads TGTGCCAGCAGCCCCCCGGGCAGGGGGGTTCGCCAGCCCCAGCATTTT.

This clone has only a few counts. This chain links TRBV5-4 with TRBJ1-5; D remains ambiguous. The V end lost 4 bases, the J end lost 7 bases, and 15 bases lay between the germline ends. Germline CDR1 SGHNT, CDR2 YYREEE (reference sequence). The CDR3 loop spans 14 amino acids. The CDR3 nucleotides are TGTGCCAGCAGCCGCACTCCCGGAGGACAGCCCCAGCATTTT. Translating gives CASSRTPGGQPQHF.

This clone has just a few counts. The chain recombines TRBV11-2 with TRBJ2-3; possibly TRBD1 for D (6 bases). Germline V gene data show CDR1 as SGHAT and CDR2 as FQNNGV. The ends were cut back, 4 bases at V and 7 bases at J, with 15 bases in the middle. CDR3 length: 14 amino acids. In nucleotides, the CDR3 is TGTGCCAGCAGCTCGGGTTTGGGGACATATACGCAGTATTTT. This sequence encodes CASSSGLGTYTQYF.

This clone was detected only a few times. The chain joins TRBV4-3 to TRBJ1-2; 9 bases agree with TRBD1. Germline V gene lookup returns CDR1 LGHNA and CDR2 YSLEER. CDR3 size: 15 residues. V lost 1 base, J lost 4 bases, and 4 bases stayed unmatched. The CDR3 DNA reads TGCGCCAGCAGCCAAGGATGGGACAGGGTCTATGGCTACACCTTC. It encodes CASSQGWDRVYGYTF.

This clone came up a few times. This chain uses TRBV28 with TRBJ2-3; D gene ambiguous. The ends were cut back, 8 bases at V and 2 bases at J, with 14 bases in the middle. The CDR3 contains 14 residues. Germline loops: CDR1 MDHEN, CDR2 SYDVKM. In DNA, the CDR3 is TGTGCCAGCCAGCGTGGTAGAGCCACAGATACGCAGTATTTT. Translated, it gives CASQRGRATDTQYF.

This clone occurred a few times. The CDR3 region is CSVADRGNEKLFF. The CDR3, as DNA: TGCAGCGTTGCGGACAGGGGTAATGAAAAACTGTTTTTT. The V and J genes are TRBV29-1 and TRBJ1-4; 9 nucleotides agree with TRBD1. V lost 4 bases to trimming and J lost 4 bases; unmatched junction nucleotides: 1. Germline V gene data show CDR1 as SQVTM and CDR2 as ANQGSEA. There are 13 residues in the CDR3.

In this sample, this clone turned up a few times. This rearrangement joins TRBV7-9 to TRBJ2-5; D perhaps matches TRBD2 (6 bases). This CDR3 comprises 18 residues. Germline lookup yields CDR1 SEHNR and CDR2 FQNEAQ (reference sequence). V lost 1 base to trimming and J lost 5 bases, with 23 bases between them. The CDR3 loop is CASSLGRLATHIRETQYF. The CDR3 DNA reads as TGTGCCAGCAGCTTAGGGAGGCTAGCGACTCACATACGGGAGACCCAGTACTTC.

This clone appeared a few times. The chain recombines TRBV5-1 with TRBJ1-2; 9 bases map to TRBD1. Germline V CDR1 and CDR2: SGHRS, YFSETQ. The CDR3 contains 13 residues. V dropped 0 bases and J dropped 8; count of bases not matched to a gene: 2. CDR3 DNA sequence: TGCGCCAGCAGCTTGGGGACAGGGGAAGGCTACACCTTC. Translated, it gives CASSLGTGEGYTF.

The V call is TRBV12-5, the J call TRBJ1-3; TRBD1 agrees at 7 bases. From germline, CDR1 is LGHNT and CDR2 FRNRAP. This CDR3 comprises 15 residues. V lost 9 bases and J lost 0; bases outside the gene matches: 8. CDR3 DNA sequence: TGTGCTAGCCAAACAGGGGCTAACTCTGGAAACACCATATATTTT. It codes for CASQTGANSGNTIYF.

This clone appeared a few times. V and J are TRBV30 and TRBJ2-2, with unresolved D. Germline CDR1 and CDR2: GTSNPN and SVGIG (reference sequence). Trimming pared 4 bases from V and 8 bases from J, leaving 14 bases between. This CDR3 is 13 amino acids long. The CDR3 DNA reads TGTGCCTGGATTAACCCCACAATGGGGGAGCTGTTTTTT. Its protein is CAWINPTMGELFF.

This clone was observed a few times. The rearrangement joins TRBV11-2 to TRBJ2-7, with a possible D match to TRBD2 (5 bases). From germline, CDR1 is SGHAT and CDR2 FQNNGV. The CDR3 has 14 residues. Deletions cut 2 bases from V and 3 bases from J, with 11 bases between. The DNA for the CDR3 is TGTGCCAGCAGCTTAATGTACGGGGTCTACGAGCAGTACTTC. Encoded protein: CASSLMYGVYEQYF.

The chain joins TRBV2 to TRBJ2-7, with D perhaps matching TRBD1 (6 bases). The V end lost 8 bases, the J end lost 0 bases, and 14 bases lay between the germline ends. CDR3 length equals 14 residues. Per germline, CDR1 SNHLY and CDR2 FYNNEI. The CDR3 sequence: CASLKGESSYEQYF. Here the CDR3 DNA reads TGTGCCAGCCTCAAGGGGGAGAGCTCCTACGAGCAGTACTTC. The complete variable domain, with remaining parts taken from reference TRBV2 and TRBJ2-7, reads EPEVTQTPSHQVTQMGQEVILRCVPISNHLYFYWYRQILGQKVEFLVSFYNNEISEKSEIFDDQFSVERPDGSNFTLKIRSTKLEDSAMYFCASLKGESSYEQYFGPGTRLTVT.

A remark on this clone: One end of the junction is discordant with germline, which a read error may explain. The chain has TRBV7-7 and TRBJ2-5, with D tentatively TRBD1 (5 bases). Germline assignment: CDR1 SSHAT and CDR2 FNYEAQ (reference sequence). This CDR3 has 14 residues. CDR3 DNA: TGTGCTAGCAGCTTCGGCCCCAGGGTAGAGACCCAGTACTTC. This sequence encodes CASSFGPRVETQYF.